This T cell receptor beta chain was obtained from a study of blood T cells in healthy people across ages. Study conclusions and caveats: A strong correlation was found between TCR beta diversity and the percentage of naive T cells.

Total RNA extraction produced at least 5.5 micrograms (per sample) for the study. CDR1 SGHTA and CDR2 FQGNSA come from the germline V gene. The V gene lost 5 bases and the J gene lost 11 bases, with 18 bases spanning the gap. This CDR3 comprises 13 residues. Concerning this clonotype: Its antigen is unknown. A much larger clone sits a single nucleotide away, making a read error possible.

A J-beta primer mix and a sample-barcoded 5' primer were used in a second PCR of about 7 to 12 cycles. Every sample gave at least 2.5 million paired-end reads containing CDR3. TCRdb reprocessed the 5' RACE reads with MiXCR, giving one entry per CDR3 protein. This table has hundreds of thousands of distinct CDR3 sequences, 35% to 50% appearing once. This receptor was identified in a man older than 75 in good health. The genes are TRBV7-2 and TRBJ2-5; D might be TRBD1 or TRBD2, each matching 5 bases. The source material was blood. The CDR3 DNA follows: TGTGCCAGCAGCCAAGGGACGTCGGATGCGCAGTACTTC. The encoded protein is CASSQGTSDAQYF.